This TCR beta chain was obtained from a study of response to subunit inactivated influenza vaccine. Study results and limitations: There was a suggestion from the authors that each seasonal influenza vaccination recruits few new T cells.

This clonotype was observed a few times. The antigen remains undetermined. Germline values: CDR1 DFQATT, CDR2 SNEGSKA (reference sequence). The CDR3 spans 15 residues. Trimming removed 5 bases from V and 1 base from J; junction bases left unmatched: 9. Each CDR3 protein is one row after TCRdb ran MiXCR on the RT-PCR reads. The data show about 190,000 distinct CDR3 sequences, 14% seen once. The receptor's source is a man between 45 and 60 years old who received an inactivated influenza vaccine. Sample: CD8+ T cells sorted from PBMCs, taken around 5 days after vaccination. The chain employs TRBV20-1 and TRBJ1-2; TRBD1 matches at 8 bases. The CDR3: CSAAPGQAFNYGYTF. DNA for the CDR3: TGCAGTGCTGCCCCGGGACAGGCTTTTAACTATGGCTACACCTTC.